One and the same sample provided the 14 T cell receptor beta chains below, sequenced in a study of T cell responses to AZD1222 COVID-19 vaccine. Profiling relied on immunoSEQ multiplex PCR, and the TCRdb table lists in-frame clones only, not all of them. The data hold tens of thousands of clones, with less than 85% observed a single time. Sequencing used peripheral blood, obtained 28 days after the second AZD1222 dose. The receptors originated from an adult who received the AZD1222 COVID-19 vaccine.

The chain recombines TRBV3-1 (or the pseudogene TRBV3-2) with TRBJ2-7; TRBD2 aligns across 12 bases. The CDR3 is made up of 17 amino acids. The germline V gene encodes CDR1 LGHDT and CDR2 YNNKEL (reference sequence). V lost 0 bases and J lost 7; bases outside the gene matches: 10. The chain's CDR3 is CASSQEGLAGGPGEQYF. CDR3 DNA: TGTGCCAGCAGCCAAGAAGGGCTAGCGGGAGGGCCGGGGGAGCAGTACTTC.

The rearrangement joins TRBV4-1 to TRBJ1-2; D gene unclear. This CDR3 has 14 residues. V lost 6 bases and J 6 bases, leaving 17 bases between the germline ends. CDR1 and CDR2 from the germline V gene are MGHRA and YSYEKL. CDR3 protein: CASRSTRREDGYTF. DNA for the CDR3: TGCGCCAGCAGGTCTACCCGCCGGGAGGATGGCTACACCTTC.

This clone came up once. The V call is TRBV6-5, the J call TRBJ1-2; D is undetermined. CDR1 is MNHEY, CDR2 SVGAGI, per germline. The CDR3 loop spans 13 amino acids. V was trimmed by 7 bases and J by 4 bases, leaving 13 bases between them. The CDR3 spells CASTQSGIYGYTF. As DNA, the CDR3 is TGTGCCAGCACTCAATCGGGGATCTATGGCTACACCTTC.

This rearrangement joins TRBV7-2 to TRBJ2-7; 9 bases agree with TRBD1. The length of the CDR3 is 15 residues. Trimming at V came to 10 bases and at J to 5 bases, leaving 15 bases not matched to a gene. The germline V gene has CDR1 SGHTA and CDR2 FQGNSA. CDR3 region: CAILPRPGQGHEQYF. CDR3 DNA: TGTGCCATCCTGCCCAGGCCGGGACAGGGCCACGAGCAGTACTTC.

The chain joins TRBV9 to TRBJ2-5, with D perhaps matching TRBD1 or TRBD2 (5 bases each). The CDR3 sequence is 15 residues long. Trimming cost V 4 bases and J 1 base, with 14 bases left between them. Germline CDR1 is SGDLS and CDR2 is YYNGEE. DNA for the CDR3: TGTGCCAGCAGCTACGGGGTGGGGGTCCAAGAGACCCAGTACTTC. This encodes CASSYGVGVQETQYF.

This clone was recorded a few times. The rearrangement links TRBV19 to TRBJ2-7, with a tentative D call TRBD1 (6 bases). Germline lookup yields CDR1 LNHDA and CDR2 SQIVND (reference sequence). V gave up 4 bases and J gave up 3 bases, with 10 bases separating them. The CDR3 has 13 residues. The CDR3 DNA sequence: TGTGCCAGTAGTACCACACAGGGCTACGAGCAGTACTTC. It yields the protein CASSTTQGYEQYF. Full variable domain (missing parts from reference TRBV19 and TRBJ2-7): DGGITQSPKYLFRKEGQNVTLSCEQNLNHDAMYWYRQDPGQGLRLIYYSQIVNDFQKGDIAEGYSVSREKKESFPLTVTSAQKNPTAFYLCASSTTQGYEQYFGPGTRLTVT.

This chain connects TRBV3-1 (or the pseudogene TRBV3-2) to TRBJ1-6; D ambiguous. The V and J ends lost 1 base and 0 bases respectively, with 10 bases between them. Germline V CDR1 and CDR2: LGHDT, YNNKEL (reference sequence). The CDR3 has 17 residues. CDR3: CASSQVPISSYNSPLHF. CDR3 nucleotides: TGTGCCAGCAGCCAAGTGCCGATCAGCTCCTATAATTCACCCCTCCACTTT.

This sequence joins TRBV28 and TRBJ2-1; D is tentatively TRBD1 or TRBD2 (5 bases each). V gave up 5 bases and J gave up 4 bases, with 9 bases separating them. CDR1 and CDR2 from the germline V gene are MDHEN and SYDVKM. The CDR3 covers 13 residues. The CDR3 DNA is TGTGCCAGCAGTCCGGGACGTTACAATGAGCAGTTCTTC. Encoded protein: CASSPGRYNEQFF. Full variable domain (missing parts from reference TRBV28 and TRBJ2-1): DVKVTQSSRYLVKRTGEKVFLECVQDMDHENMFWYRQDPGLGLRLIYFSYDVKMKEKGDIPEGYSVSREKKERFSLILESASTNQTSMYLCASSPGRYNEQFFGPGTRLTVL.

This clone was seen a handful of times. CDR3 sequence (DNA): TGTGCCAGCAGCCCTTGGCGGGGACAGACTAGCACAGATACGCAGTATTTT. Residues: CASSPWRGQTSTDTQYF. J is TRBJ2-3 and V is TRBV7-9; tentative D call: TRBD1 (7 bases). V was clipped by 5 bases and J by 0 bases, with 18 bases between them. Germline V gene data show CDR1 as SEHNR and CDR2 as FQNEAQ (reference sequence). The CDR3 runs to 17 residues. Full variable domain (outside the CDR3, taken from reference TRBV7-9 and TRBJ2-3): DTGVSQNPRHKITKRGQNVTFRCDPISEHNRLYWYRQTLGQGPEFLTYFQNEAQLEKSRLLSDRFSAERPKGSFSTLEIQRTEQGDSAMYLCASSPWRGQTSTDTQYFGPGTRLTVL.

The rearrangement uses TRBV24-1 and TRBJ2-7; no firm D call. The germline V and J ends were trimmed by 5 bases and 3 bases, with 4 bases remaining between them. The germline gives CDR1 KGHDR, CDR2 SFDVKD. The CDR3 has 11 amino acids. CDR3 residues: CATSGLYEQYF. In DNA, the CDR3 is TGTGCCACCAGTGGCCTCTACGAGCAGTACTTC.

The genes are TRBV6-2 or TRBV6-3 and TRBJ1-1; tentatively, D is TRBD1 (5 bases). V lost 6 bases, J lost 0 bases, and 29 bases lay in between. CDR3 size: 20 residues. Looked up from germline, CDR1 is MNHEY and CDR2 is SVGEGT. The CDR3, as DNA: TGTGCCAGCAGCCCTCACGTGGCAGGGCCCTCACTTGGGATGAACACTGAAGCTTTCTTT. This sequence encodes CASSPHVAGPSLGMNTEAFF.

CDR3 nucleotides: TGCAGTGCTAGTTTTGGGGGAGGCGGGGAGCTGTTTTTT. It translates to CSASFGGGGELFF. V is TRBV20-1 and J is TRBJ2-2; the D gene is possibly TRBD2 (6 bases). With 3 bases removed from V and 7 bases from J, the gap between germline ends came to 12 bases. This CDR3 region has 13 residues. CDR1 and CDR2 (germline): DFQATT, SNEGSKA (reference sequence).

This clone has a handful of counts. This chain joins TRBV19 and TRBJ1-6; 7 positions agree with TRBD1. Germline trimming cut 5 bases from V and 5 bases from J; bases unmatched to any gene: 9. Germline V gene sequence: CDR1 LNHDA, CDR2 SQIVND (reference sequence). CDR3 size: 16 residues. CDR3 amino acids: CASSVDHRGNNSPLHF. The CDR3 bases are TGTGCCAGTAGTGTGGACCACAGGGGTAATAATTCACCCCTCCACTTT.

This chain uses TRBV7-9 with TRBJ2-7, with D perhaps being TRBD1 or TRBD2 (5 bases each). Germline assignment: CDR1 SEHNR and CDR2 FQNEAQ (reference sequence). The V gene lost 5 bases and the J gene lost 7 bases, with 27 bases spanning the gap. There are 17 residues in the CDR3. CDR3 nucleotides: TGTGCCAGCAGCATCACCGGGACGAAATTCACGGTACGGGAGCAGTACTTC. Translated, it gives CASSITGTKFTVREQYF.